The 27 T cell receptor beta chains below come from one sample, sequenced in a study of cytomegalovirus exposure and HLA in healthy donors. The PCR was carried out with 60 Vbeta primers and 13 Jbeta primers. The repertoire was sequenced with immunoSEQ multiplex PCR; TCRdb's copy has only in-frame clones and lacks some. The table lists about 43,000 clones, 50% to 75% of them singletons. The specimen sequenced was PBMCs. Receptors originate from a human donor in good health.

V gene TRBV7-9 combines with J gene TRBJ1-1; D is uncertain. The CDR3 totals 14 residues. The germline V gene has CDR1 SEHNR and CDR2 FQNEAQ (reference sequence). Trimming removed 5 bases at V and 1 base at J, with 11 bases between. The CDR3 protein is CASSPGRGNTEAFF. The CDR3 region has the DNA TGTGCCAGCAGCCCTGGGCGGGGGAACACTGAAGCTTTCTTT.

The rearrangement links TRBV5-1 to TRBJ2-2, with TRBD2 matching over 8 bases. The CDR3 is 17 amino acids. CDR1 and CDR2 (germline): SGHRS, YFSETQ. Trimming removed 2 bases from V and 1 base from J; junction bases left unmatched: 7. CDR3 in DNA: TGCGCCAGCAGCTTTGGAGTAGCGGGGCAGAACACCGGGGAGCTGTTTTTT. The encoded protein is CASSFGVAGQNTGELFF.

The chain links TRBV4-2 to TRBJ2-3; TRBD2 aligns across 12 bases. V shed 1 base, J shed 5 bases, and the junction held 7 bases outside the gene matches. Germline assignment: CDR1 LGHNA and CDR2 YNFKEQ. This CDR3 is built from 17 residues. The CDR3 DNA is TGTGCCAGCAGCCAAGGACTAGCGGGGGTTGGGGGAGATACGCAGTATTTT. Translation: CASSQGLAGVGGDTQYF.

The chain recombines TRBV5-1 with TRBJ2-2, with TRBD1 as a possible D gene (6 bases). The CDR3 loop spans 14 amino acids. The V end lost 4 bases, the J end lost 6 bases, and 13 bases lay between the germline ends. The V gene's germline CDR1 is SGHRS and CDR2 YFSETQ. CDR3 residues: CASSALQGPGELFF. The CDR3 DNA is TGCGCCAGCAGCGCACTACAGGGCCCCGGGGAGCTGTTTTTT.

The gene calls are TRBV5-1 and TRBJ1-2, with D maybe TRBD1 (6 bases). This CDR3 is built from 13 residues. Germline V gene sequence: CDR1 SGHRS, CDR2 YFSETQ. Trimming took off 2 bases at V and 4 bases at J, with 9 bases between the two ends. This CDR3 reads CASSLGQIYGYTF. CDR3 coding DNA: TGCGCCAGCAGCTTAGGACAGATCTATGGCTACACCTTC.

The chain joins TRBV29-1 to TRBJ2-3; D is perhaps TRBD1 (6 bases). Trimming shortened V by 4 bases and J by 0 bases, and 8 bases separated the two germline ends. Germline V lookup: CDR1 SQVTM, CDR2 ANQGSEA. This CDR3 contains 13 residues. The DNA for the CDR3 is TGCAGCGTTGGGACAGCTAGCACAGATACGCAGTATTTT. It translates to CSVGTASTDTQYF.

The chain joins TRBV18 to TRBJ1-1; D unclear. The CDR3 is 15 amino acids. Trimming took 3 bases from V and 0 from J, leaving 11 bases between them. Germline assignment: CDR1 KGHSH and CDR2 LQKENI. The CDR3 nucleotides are TGTGCCAGCTCACCTCTGCGGGGAATGAACACTGAAGCTTTCTTT. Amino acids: CASSPLRGMNTEAFF.

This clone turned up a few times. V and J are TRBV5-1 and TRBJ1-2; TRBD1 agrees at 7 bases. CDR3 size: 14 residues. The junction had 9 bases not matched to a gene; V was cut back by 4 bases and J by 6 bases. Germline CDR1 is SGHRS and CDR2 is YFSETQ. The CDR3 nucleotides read TGCGCCAGCAGCCCGGGACAGCCCCGGGATGGCTACACCTTC. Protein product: CASSPGQPRDGYTF. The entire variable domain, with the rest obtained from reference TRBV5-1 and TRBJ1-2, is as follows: KAGVTQTPRYLIKTRGQQVTLSCSPISGHRSVSWYQQTPGQGLQFLFEYFSETQRNKGNFPGRFSGRQFSNSRSEMNVSTLELGDSALYLCASSPGQPRDGYTFGSGTRLTVV.

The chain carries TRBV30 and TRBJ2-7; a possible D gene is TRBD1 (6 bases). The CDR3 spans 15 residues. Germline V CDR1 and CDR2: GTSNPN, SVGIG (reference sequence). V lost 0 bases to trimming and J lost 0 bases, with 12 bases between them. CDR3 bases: TGTGCCTGGAGTGTGGGTGGGACAAACTCCTACGAGCAGTACTTC. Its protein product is CAWSVGGTNSYEQYF.

The CDR3 spells CATRSTGTYEQYF. The CDR3, as DNA: TGCGCCACAAGGTCGACAGGAACCTACGAGCAGTACTTC. This chain links TRBV5-1 with TRBJ2-7; a weak D match, TRBD1 (6 bases). Between the trimmed V and J ends, which lost 9 bases and 2 bases, there was a span of 15 bases. This CDR3 is built from 13 residues. Germline values: CDR1 SGHRS, CDR2 YFSETQ.

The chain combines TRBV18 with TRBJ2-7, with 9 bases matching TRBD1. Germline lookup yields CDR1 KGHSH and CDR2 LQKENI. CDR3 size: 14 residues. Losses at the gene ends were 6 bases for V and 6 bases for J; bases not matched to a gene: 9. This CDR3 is CASSVGQGDGEQYF. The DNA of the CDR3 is TGTGCCAGCTCCGTGGGACAGGGAGATGGCGAGCAGTACTTC.

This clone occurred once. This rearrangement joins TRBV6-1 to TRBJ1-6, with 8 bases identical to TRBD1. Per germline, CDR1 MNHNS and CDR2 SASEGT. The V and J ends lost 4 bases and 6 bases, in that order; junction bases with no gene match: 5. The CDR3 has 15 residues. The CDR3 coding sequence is TGTGCCAGCAGTGCTAAACAGGGGGGTAATTCACCCCTCCACTTT. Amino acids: CASSAKQGGNSPLHF.

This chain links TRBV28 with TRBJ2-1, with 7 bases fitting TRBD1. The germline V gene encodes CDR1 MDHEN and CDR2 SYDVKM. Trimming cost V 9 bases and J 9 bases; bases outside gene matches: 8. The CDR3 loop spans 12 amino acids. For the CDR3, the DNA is TGTGCCAGTATAACAGGGGTTAGTGAGCAGTTCTTC. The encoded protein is CASITGVSEQFF.

CDR3 residues: CASSSRDSSTDTQYF. For the CDR3, the DNA is TGTGCCAGCAGCTCAAGGGACTCTAGCACAGATACGCAGTATTTT. This rearrangement joins TRBV11-2 to TRBJ2-3, with D possibly TRBD2 on 6 matching bases. Per the germline V gene, CDR1 is SGHAT and CDR2 is FQNNGV. The CDR3 length is 15 residues. Trimming left V 4 bases short and J 0 bases short, with 11 bases between.

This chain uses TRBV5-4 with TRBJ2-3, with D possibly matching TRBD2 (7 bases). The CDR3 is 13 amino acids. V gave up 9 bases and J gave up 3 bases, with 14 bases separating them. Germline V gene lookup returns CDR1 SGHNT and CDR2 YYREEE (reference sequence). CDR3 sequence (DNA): TGTGCCACGCGGGGGCTGAGAACAGATACGCAGTATTTT. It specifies CATRGLRTDTQYF.

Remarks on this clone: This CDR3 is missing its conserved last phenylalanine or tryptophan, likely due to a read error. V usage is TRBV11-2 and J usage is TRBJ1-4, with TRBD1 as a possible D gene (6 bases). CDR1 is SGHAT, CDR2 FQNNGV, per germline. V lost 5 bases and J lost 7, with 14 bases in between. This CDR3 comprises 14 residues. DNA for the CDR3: TGTGCCAGCAGCGTACAGGGTTTCGGTGAAAAACTGTTTGTT. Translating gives CASSVQGFGEKLFV.

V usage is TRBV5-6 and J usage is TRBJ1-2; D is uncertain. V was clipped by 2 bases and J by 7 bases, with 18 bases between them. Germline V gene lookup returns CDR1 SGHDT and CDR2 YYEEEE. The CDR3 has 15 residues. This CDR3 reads CASSFLRPASGGYTF. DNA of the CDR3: TGTGCCAGCAGCTTTTTGAGGCCCGCTTCGGGTGGCTACACCTTC.

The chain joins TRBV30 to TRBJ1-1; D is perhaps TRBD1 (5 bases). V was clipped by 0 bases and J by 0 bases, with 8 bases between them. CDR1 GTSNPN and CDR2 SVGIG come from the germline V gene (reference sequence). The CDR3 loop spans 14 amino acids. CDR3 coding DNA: TGTGCCTGGAGTGTAGTAGGGGTGAACACTGAAGCTTTCTTT. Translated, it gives CAWSVVGVNTEAFF.

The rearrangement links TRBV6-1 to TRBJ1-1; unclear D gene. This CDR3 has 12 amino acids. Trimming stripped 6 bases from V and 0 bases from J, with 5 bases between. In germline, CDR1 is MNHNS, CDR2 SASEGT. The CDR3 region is CASSAVNTEAFF. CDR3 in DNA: TGTGCCAGCAGCGCAGTGAACACTGAAGCTTTCTTT.

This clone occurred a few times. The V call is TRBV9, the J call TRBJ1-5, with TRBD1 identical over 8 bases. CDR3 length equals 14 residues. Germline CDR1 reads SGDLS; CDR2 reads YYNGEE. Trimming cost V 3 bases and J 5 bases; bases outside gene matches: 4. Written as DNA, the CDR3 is TGTGCCAGCAGCGCGGCGACAGGGGATCAGCCCCAGCATTTT. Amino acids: CASSAATGDQPQHF.

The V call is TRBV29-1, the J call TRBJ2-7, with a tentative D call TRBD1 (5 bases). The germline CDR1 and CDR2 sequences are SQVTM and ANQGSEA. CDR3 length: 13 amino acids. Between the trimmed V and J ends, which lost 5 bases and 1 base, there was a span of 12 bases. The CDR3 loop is CSVSAGPSYEQYF. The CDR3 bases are TGCAGCGTTTCTGCAGGGCCTTCCTACGAGCAGTACTTC.

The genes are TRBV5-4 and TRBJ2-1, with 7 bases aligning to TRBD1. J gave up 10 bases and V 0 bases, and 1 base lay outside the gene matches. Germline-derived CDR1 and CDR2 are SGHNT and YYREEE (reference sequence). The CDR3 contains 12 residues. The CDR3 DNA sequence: TGTGCCAGCAGCTTGGCACAGGGGGAGCAGTTCTTC. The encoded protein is CASSLAQGEQFF.

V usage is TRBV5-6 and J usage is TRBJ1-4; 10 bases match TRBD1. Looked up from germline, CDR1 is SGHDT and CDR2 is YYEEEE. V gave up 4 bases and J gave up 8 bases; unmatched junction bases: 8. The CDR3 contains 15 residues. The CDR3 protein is CASSPRQGAYEKLFF. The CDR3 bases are TGTGCCAGCAGCCCGAGACAGGGGGCCTACGAAAAACTGTTTTTT.

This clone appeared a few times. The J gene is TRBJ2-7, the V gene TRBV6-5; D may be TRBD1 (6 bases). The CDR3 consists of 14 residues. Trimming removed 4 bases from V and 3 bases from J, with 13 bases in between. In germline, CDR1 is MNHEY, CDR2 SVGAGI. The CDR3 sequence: CASSSQGVYYEQYF. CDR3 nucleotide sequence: TGTGCCAGCAGTTCACAGGGTGTCTACTACGAGCAGTACTTC.

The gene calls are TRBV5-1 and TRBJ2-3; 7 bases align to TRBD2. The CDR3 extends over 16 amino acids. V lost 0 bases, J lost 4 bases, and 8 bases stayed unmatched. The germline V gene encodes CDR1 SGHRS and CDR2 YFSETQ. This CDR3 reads CASSLGRAGWADTQYF. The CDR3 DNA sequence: TGCGCCAGCAGCTTGGGCCGAGCGGGGTGGGCAGATACGCAGTATTTT.

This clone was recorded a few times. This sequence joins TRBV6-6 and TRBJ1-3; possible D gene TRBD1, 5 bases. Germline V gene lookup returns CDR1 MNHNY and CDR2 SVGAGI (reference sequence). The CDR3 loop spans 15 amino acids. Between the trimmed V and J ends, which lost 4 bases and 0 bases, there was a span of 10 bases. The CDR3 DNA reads TGTGCCAGCAGTTCCCCGGACAACTCTGGAAACACCATATATTTT. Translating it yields CASSSPDNSGNTIYF.

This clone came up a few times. The CDR3 loop reads CASRRQGTDYGYTF. CDR3 nucleotide sequence: TGTGCCAGCAGGCGACAGGGGACTGACTATGGCTACACCTTC. The chain employs TRBV6-5 and TRBJ1-2; 8 nucleotides match TRBD1. Germline lookup yields CDR1 MNHEY and CDR2 SVGAGI. This CDR3 has 14 residues. J gave up 3 bases and V 6 bases, and 6 bases lay outside the gene matches.